This T cell receptor (beta chain) stems from a study of shared clonotypes between healthy human individuals. Study conclusions and caveats: In this cohort, only blood was sampled, and tissue repertoires likely differ. About 4.5% of naive CD4 clonotypes were common to several donors.

Clones were read by immunoSEQ multiplex PCR, and TCRdb kept only the in-frame ones, dropping some. The table includes about 1,900,000 clones, approximately 95% detected once. As concerns this clone: Antigen: not known.

Selected positively for CCR7 and CD45RO-negative, naive CD8 cells excluded terminally differentiated effector memory CD45RA+ cells. The donors, all of them Caucasian adults, lived in Nashville, Tennessee. Germline CDR1 reads SGHVS; CDR2 reads FQNEAQ. V shed 0 bases, J shed 2 bases, and the junction held 3 bases outside the gene matches. This CDR3 comprises 16 residues. The chain links TRBV7-8 to TRBJ2-7; TRBD2 matches 11 bases. Source material: naive CD8+ T cells sorted from blood. This sequence originates from a man aged 18 to 30 in good health. For the CDR3, the DNA is TGTGCCAGCAGCTTAGCAGTTAGCGGGGGGGCCTACGAGCAGTACTTC. This sequence encodes CASSLAVSGGAYEQYF.